This T cell receptor (beta chain) was recovered during a study of cytomegalovirus exposure and HLA in healthy donors. Broader study findings: Trimming of TCR beta V- and J-genes showed a link, identified in a later analysis, to a missense DCLRE1C variant.

The PCR had 60 Vbeta and 13 Jbeta primers. Repertoires were generated with immunoSEQ multiplex PCR, while TCRdb's copy carries only in-frame clones and drops some. This repertoire shows approximately 98,000 clones, more than 70% found once; its top ten account for about 10%. Points on this clone: Antigen unknown.

The V gene's germline CDR1 is SQVTM and CDR2 ANQGSEA. With 4 bases removed from V and 2 bases from J, the gap between germline ends came to 8 bases. The CDR3 is made up of 12 amino acids. The V and J genes are TRBV29-1 and TRBJ1-1, with a weak D call TRBD1 (5 bases). The sequence was obtained from a man aged 18 to 29 in good health and CMV-seropositive. The sequenced sample consisted of PBMCs. In DNA form, the CDR3 reads TGCAGCGTTGGGGGGGGTAACACTGAAGCTTTCTTT. It encodes CSVGGGNTEAFF.